The next 21 T cell receptor beta chains were all read from a single sample in a study of cytomegalovirus exposure and HLA in healthy donors. A multiplex PCR was run with 60 Vbeta primers and 13 Jbeta primers. Data came from immunoSEQ multiplex PCR; TCRdb stores just in-frame clones and leaves some out. Of 150,000 to 200,000 clones in the sample, around four fifths were seen once. Sequenced material: PBMCs. These receptors all come from a female donor in good health and CMV-seronegative.

This clone was detected only once. The chain is built from TRBV27 and TRBJ1-1; D is unresolved. Germline V lookup: CDR1 MNHEY, CDR2 SMNVEV (reference sequence). V lost 6 bases and J 4 bases, leaving 12 bases between the germline ends. This CDR3 is built from 13 residues. CDR3 residues: CASSLPRGTEAFF. CDR3 nucleotide sequence: TGTGCCAGCAGCTTACCCCGCGGCACTGAAGCTTTCTTT.

The CDR3 loop reads CASSSLRTALEGISTDTQYF. CDR3 nucleotide sequence: TGTGCCAGCAGCTCCCTTAGGACAGCCCTGGAAGGGATTAGCACAGATACGCAGTATTTT. The chain couples TRBV21-1 to TRBJ2-3; the table's D call of TRBD1 was not tested on the DNA. TRBV21-1 is recorded as a pseudogene. This CDR3 contains 20 residues.

This sequence joins TRBV5-6 and TRBJ2-5; 9 bases line up with TRBD2. The CDR3 is made up of 14 amino acids. V trimming: 4 bases; J trimming: 4 bases; junction bases outside the gene matches: 5. Germline-derived CDR1 and CDR2 are SGHDT and YYEEEE. CDR3 DNA: TGTGCCAGCAGCGTAGCGGGAGCGAGAGAGACCCAGTACTTC. Its protein is CASSVAGARETQYF.

There are a few counts of this clone. The chain recombines TRBV19 with TRBJ2-2; no definite D call. Germline V gene lookup returns CDR1 LNHDA and CDR2 SQIVND (reference sequence). CDR3 length: 14 residues. V gave up 6 bases and J gave up 4 bases, with 12 bases separating them. The DNA of the CDR3 is TGTGCCAGTAGCGTGAGCGCGATCACCGGGGAGCTGTTTTTT. The encoded protein is CASSVSAITGELFF.

The chain is built from TRBV30 and TRBJ1-1; 9 nucleotides agree with TRBD1. V shed 4 bases, J shed 4 bases, and the junction held 7 bases outside the gene matches. The CDR3 is 14 amino acids. From germline, CDR1 is GTSNPN and CDR2 SVGIG (reference sequence). The CDR3 loop is CAWKGQGWGTEAFF. The CDR3 bases are TGTGCCTGGAAGGGACAGGGATGGGGCACTGAAGCTTTCTTT.

The rearrangement links TRBV2 to TRBJ1-1; 7 nucleotides agree with TRBD1. This CDR3 region has 12 residues. The germline CDR1 and CDR2 sequences are SNHLY and FYNNEI. V gave up 5 bases and J gave up 5 bases; unmatched junction bases: 2. The CDR3 loop reads CASSIQGTEAFF. CDR3 in DNA: TGTGCCAGCAGTATACAGGGGACTGAAGCTTTCTTT.

This chain uses TRBV28 with TRBJ2-1; 15 nucleotides match TRBD2. With 5 bases clipped from V and 1 base from J, the junction kept 12 bases outside the gene matches. The CDR3 sequence is 20 residues long. Germline assignment: CDR1 MDHEN and CDR2 SYDVKM. CDR3 in amino acids: CASSPTGLAGGRGSYNEQFF. The CDR3 coding sequence is TGTGCCAGCAGTCCCACAGGACTAGCGGGAGGGCGTGGATCCTACAATGAGCAGTTCTTC.

The rearrangement links TRBV6-5 to TRBJ1-1; a possible D gene is TRBD1 (5 bases). The CDR3 has 14 amino acids. Deletions cut 4 bases from V and 0 bases from J, with 9 bases between. The germline V gene has CDR1 MNHEY and CDR2 SVGAGI. DNA for the CDR3: TGTGCCAGCAGTTGGGGCATATTGAACACTGAAGCTTTCTTT. Its protein is CASSWGILNTEAFF.

The chain links TRBV10-3 to TRBJ2-1; 7 nucleotides line up with TRBD1. J gave up 12 bases and V 7 bases, and 21 bases lay outside the gene matches. This CDR3 spans 16 amino acids. Germline V gene lookup returns CDR1 ENHRY and CDR2 SYGVKD. This CDR3 is CAINRDSLLGTIGQFF. CDR3 nucleotide sequence: TGTGCCATCAACCGGGACAGCCTTTTAGGTACAATCGGGCAGTTCTTC.

The chain is built from TRBV5-5 and TRBJ1-1, with D unclear. Germline CDR1 and CDR2: SGHKS and YYEKEE (reference sequence). There are 12 residues in the CDR3. The ends were cut back, 4 bases at V and 7 bases at J, with 11 bases in the middle. CDR3 region: CASSPLGGEAFF. In DNA form, the CDR3 reads TGTGCCAGCAGCCCACTGGGAGGTGAAGCTTTCTTT.

The chain uses TRBV4-2 and TRBJ1-1; 8 positions match TRBD1. CDR3 length: 15 amino acids. The V gene end was trimmed by 5 bases and the J gene end by 2 bases; junction bases not matched to a gene: 7. CDR1 is LGHNA and CDR2 is YNFKEQ in the germline V gene. The CDR3 bases are TGTGCCAGCAGCTTTGACAGGGGACTAAACACTGAAGCTTTCTTT. Encoded protein: CASSFDRGLNTEAFF.

The rearrangement links TRBV18 to TRBJ1-1; possibly TRBD1 for D (6 bases). Trimming cost V 7 bases and J 10 bases, with 19 bases left between them. Germline assignment: CDR1 KGHSH and CDR2 LQKENI. The CDR3 has 13 amino acids. The CDR3 nucleotides are TGTGCCAGCTTTTGGGACATCGCAGGGGCAGCTTTCTTT. Translated, it gives CASFWDIAGAAFF.

The rearrangement links TRBV5-1 to TRBJ2-3; no definite D call. The CDR3 is made up of 14 amino acids. CDR1 SGHRS and CDR2 YFSETQ come from the germline V gene. Between the trimmed V and J ends, which lost 2 bases and 4 bases, there was a span of 11 bases. This chain's CDR3 is CASSFTPVPDTQYF. In DNA, the CDR3 is TGCGCCAGCAGCTTTACTCCGGTTCCAGATACGCAGTATTTT.

The chain combines TRBV2 with TRBJ2-3, with 14 bases fitting TRBD2. The CDR3 consists of 16 residues. CDR1 is SNHLY, CDR2 FYNNEI, per germline. Trimming took 5 bases from V and 8 from J; bases not matched to a gene: 9. Here the CDR3 reads CASSIPGLAGEGTQYF. The CDR3 DNA reads as TGTGCCAGCAGTATCCCGGGACTAGCGGGAGAGGGTACGCAGTATTTT. The whole variable domain, filled in from reference TRBV2 and TRBJ2-3, reads EPEVTQTPSHQVTQMGQEVILRCVPISNHLYFYWYRQILGQKVEFLVSFYNNEISEKSEIFDDQFSVERPDGSNFTLKIRSTKLEDSAMYFCASSIPGLAGEGTQYFGPGTRLTVL.

This rearrangement joins TRBV6-6 to TRBJ2-5; 9 nucleotides line up with TRBD1. Gene TRBJ2-7 matches the end of the DNA better, so the J call may be wrong. CDR1 MNHNY and CDR2 SVGAGI come from the germline V gene (reference sequence). The CDR3 is 14 residues long. For the CDR3, the DNA is TGTGCCAGCAGTTACTCGGGGACAGGGTACGAGCAGTACTTC. This encodes CASSYSGTGYEQYF.

The chain joins TRBV6-5 to TRBJ1-2; D is uncertain. The germline CDR1 and CDR2 sequences are MNHEY and SVGAGI. This CDR3 contains 14 residues. V was shortened by 0 bases and J by 4 bases, with 9 bases between the two germline ends. The CDR3 coding sequence is TGTGCCAGCAGTTACTCGATTAGAACCTATGGCTACACCTTC. Its protein product is CASSYSIRTYGYTF.

This CDR3 reads CASSSTTGSAESNQPQHF. CDR3 DNA sequence: TGTGCCAGCAGCTCAACAACCGGGTCGGCGGAGAGCAATCAGCCCCAGCATTTT. The chain uses TRBV11-2 and TRBJ1-5, with unresolved D. CDR3 length equals 18 residues. V was cut by 4 bases and J by 1 base, with 20 bases left in between. CDR1 and CDR2 (germline): SGHAT, FQNNGV.

The rearrangement links TRBV30 to TRBJ2-7; tentatively, D is TRBD2 (6 bases). From germline, CDR1 is GTSNPN and CDR2 SVGIG (reference sequence). The CDR3 totals 15 residues. V lost 7 bases and J 3 bases, leaving 22 bases between the germline ends. CDR3 nucleotide sequence: TGTGCCTACGATATTAGCGGTTTCGGGGACTACGAGCAGTACTTC. Its protein product is CAYDISGFGDYEQYF. The full variable domain, with the rest looked up from reference TRBV30 and TRBJ2-7, is SQTIHQWPATLVQPVGSPLSLECTVEGTSNPNLYWYRQAAGRGLQLLFYSVGIGQISSEVPQNLSASRPQDRQFILSSKKLLLSDSGFYLCAYDISGFGDYEQYFGPGTRLTVT.

The gene calls are TRBV10-1 and TRBJ2-3, with 9 bases identical to TRBD2. The CDR3 consists of 15 residues. CDR1 is WNHNN, CDR2 SYGVQD, per germline (reference sequence). J gave up 6 bases and V 4 bases, and 8 bases lay outside the gene matches. The CDR3 here is CASSGGGAGEDTQYF. DNA for the CDR3: TGCGCCAGCAGTGGCGGGGGGGCGGGCGAGGATACGCAGTATTTT.

The chain has TRBV7-7 and TRBJ2-3, with 7 bases that match TRBD1. CDR3 size: 15 residues. Per the germline V gene, CDR1 is SSHAT and CDR2 is FNYEAQ (reference sequence). V was pared by 5 bases and J by 2 bases, with 7 bases of the junction left unmatched. CDR3 sequence reads: CASSLYGTDTDTQYF. The CDR3 DNA reads as TGTGCCAGCAGCCTATACGGGACAGACACAGATACGCAGTATTTT.

V usage is TRBV5-1 and J usage is TRBJ1-2; no clear D. Between the trimmed V and J ends, which lost 1 base and 0 bases, there was a span of 7 bases. Germline V lookup: CDR1 SGHRS, CDR2 YFSETQ. CDR3 length equals 14 residues. CDR3 loop: CASSLSGTNYGYTF. CDR3 sequence (DNA): TGCGCCAGCAGCTTGAGCGGGACTAACTATGGCTACACCTTC. The full variable domain, in which reference TRBV5-1 and TRBJ1-2 provide the parts outside the CDR3, is KAGVTQTPRYLIKTRGQQVTLSCSPISGHRSVSWYQQTPGQGLQFLFEYFSETQRNKGNFPGRFSGRQFSNSRSEMNVSTLELGDSALYLCASSLSGTNYGYTFGSGTRLTVV.